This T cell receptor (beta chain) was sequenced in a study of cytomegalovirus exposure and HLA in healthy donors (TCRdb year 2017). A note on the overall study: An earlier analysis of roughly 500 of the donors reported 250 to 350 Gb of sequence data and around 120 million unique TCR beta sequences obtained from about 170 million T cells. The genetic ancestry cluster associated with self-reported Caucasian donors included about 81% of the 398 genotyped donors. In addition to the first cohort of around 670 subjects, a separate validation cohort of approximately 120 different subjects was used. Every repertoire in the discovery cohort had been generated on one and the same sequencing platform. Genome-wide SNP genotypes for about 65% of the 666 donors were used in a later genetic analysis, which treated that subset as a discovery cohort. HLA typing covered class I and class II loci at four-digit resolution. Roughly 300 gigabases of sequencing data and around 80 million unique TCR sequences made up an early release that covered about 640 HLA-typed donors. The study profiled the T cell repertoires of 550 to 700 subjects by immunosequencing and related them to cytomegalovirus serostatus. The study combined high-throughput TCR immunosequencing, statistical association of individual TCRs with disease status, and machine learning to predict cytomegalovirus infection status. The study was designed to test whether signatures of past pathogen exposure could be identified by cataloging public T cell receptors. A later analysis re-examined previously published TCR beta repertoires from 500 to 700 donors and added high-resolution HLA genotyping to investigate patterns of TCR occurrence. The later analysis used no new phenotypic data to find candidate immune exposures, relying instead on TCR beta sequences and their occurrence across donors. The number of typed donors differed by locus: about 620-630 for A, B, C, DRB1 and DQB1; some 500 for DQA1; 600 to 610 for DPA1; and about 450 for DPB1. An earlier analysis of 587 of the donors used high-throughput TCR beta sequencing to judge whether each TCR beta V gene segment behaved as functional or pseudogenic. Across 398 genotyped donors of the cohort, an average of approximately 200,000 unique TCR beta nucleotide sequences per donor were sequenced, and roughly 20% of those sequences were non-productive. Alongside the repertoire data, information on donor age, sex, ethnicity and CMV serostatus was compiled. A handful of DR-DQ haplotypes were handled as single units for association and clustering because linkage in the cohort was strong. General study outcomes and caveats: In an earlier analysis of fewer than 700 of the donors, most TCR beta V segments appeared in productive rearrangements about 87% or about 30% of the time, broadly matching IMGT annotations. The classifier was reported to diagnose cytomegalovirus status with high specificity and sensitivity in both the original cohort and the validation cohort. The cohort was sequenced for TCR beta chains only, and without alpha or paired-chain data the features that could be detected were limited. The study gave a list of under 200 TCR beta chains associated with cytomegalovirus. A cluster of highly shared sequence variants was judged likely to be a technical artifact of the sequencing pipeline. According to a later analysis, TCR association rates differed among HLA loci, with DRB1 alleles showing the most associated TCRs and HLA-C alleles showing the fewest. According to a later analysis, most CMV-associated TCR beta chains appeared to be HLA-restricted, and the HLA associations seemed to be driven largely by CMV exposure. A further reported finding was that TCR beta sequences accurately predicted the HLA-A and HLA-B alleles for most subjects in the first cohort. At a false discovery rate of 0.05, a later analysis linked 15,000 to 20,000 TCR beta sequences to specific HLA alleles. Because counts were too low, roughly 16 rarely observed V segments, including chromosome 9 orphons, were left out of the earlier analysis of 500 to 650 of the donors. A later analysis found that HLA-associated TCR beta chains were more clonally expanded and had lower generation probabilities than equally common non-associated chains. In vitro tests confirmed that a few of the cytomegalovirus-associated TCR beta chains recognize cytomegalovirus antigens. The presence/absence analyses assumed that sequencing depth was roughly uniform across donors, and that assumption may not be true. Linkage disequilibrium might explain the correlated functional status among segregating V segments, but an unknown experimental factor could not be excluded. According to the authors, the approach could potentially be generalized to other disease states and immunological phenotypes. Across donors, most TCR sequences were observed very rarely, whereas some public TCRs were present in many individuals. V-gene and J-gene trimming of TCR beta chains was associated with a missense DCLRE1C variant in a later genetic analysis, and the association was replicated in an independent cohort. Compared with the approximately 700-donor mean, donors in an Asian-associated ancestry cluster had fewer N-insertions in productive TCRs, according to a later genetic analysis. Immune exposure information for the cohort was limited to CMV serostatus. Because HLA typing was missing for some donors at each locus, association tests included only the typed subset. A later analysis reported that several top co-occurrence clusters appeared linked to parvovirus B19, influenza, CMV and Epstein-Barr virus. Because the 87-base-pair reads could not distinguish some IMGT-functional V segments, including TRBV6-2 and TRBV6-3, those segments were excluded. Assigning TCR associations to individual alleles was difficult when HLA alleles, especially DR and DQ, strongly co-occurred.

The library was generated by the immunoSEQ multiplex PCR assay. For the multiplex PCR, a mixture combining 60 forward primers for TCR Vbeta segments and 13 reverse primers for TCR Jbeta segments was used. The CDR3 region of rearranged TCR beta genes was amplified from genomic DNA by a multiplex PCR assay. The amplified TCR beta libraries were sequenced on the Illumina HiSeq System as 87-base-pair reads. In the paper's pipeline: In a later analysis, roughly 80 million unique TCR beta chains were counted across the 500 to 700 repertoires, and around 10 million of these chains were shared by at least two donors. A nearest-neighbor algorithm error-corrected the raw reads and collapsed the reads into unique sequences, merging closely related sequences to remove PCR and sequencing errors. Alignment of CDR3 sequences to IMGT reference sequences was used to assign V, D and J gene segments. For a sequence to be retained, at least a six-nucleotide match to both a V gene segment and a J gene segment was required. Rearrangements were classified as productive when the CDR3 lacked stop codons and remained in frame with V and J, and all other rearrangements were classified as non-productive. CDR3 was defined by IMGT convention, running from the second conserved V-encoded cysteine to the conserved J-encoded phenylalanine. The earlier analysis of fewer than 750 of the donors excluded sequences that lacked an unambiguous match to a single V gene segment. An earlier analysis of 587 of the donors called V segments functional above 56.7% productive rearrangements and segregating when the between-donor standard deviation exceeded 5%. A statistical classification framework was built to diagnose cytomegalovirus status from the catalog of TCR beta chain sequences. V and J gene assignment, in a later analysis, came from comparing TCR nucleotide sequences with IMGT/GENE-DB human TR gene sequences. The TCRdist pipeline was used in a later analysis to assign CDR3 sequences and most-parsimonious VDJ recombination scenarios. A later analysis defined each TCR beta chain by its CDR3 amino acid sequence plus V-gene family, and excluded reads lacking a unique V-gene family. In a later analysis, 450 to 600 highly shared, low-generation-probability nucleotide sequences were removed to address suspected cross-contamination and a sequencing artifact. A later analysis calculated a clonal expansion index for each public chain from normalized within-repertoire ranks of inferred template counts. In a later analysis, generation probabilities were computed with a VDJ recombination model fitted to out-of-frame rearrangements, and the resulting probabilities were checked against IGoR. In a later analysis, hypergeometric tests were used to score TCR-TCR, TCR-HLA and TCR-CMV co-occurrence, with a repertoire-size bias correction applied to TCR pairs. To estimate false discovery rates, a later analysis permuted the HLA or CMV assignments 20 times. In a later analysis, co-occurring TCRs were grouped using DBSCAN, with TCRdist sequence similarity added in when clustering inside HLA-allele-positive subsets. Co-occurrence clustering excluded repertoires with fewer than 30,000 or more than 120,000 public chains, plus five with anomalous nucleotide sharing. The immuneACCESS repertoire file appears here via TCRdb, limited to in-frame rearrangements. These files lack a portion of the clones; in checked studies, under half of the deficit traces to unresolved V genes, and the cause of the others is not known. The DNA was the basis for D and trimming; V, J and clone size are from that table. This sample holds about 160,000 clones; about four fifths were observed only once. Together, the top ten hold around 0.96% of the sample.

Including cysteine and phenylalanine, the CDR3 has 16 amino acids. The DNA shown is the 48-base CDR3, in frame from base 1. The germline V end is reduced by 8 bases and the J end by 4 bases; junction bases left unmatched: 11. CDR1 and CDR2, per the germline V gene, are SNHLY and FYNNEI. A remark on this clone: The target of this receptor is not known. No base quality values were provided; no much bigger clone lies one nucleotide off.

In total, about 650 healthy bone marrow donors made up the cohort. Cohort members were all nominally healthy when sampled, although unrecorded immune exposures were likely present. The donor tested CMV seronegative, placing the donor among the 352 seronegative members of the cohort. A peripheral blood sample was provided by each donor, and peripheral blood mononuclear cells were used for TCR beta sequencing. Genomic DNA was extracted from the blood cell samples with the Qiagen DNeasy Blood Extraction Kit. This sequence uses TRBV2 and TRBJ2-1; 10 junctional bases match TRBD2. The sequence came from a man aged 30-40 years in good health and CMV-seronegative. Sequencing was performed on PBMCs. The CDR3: CASPGASGRKYNEQFF. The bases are TGTGCCAGCCCCGGGGCTAGCGGGAGAAAATACAATGAGCAGTTCTTC.